Each of the 25 T cell receptor beta chains below was sequenced from the same sample in a study of radiotherapy plus CTLA-4 blockade in lung cancer. Method: immunoSEQ multiplex PCR; TCRdb's copy keeps in-frame clones and lacks some. The sample has about 45,000 clones, 55% to 80% seen once. This material consisted of peripheral blood, taken from a patient treated with radiotherapy plus ipilimumab. Source of these receptors: a human donor with non-small cell lung cancer who had a partial response to radiotherapy plus ipilimumab.

This clone was counted a few times. The genes are TRBV5-1 and TRBJ1-3; no clear D. The germline V gene has CDR1 SGHRS and CDR2 YFSETQ. The CDR3 totals 17 residues. V lost 1 base and J lost 0, with 14 bases in between. The CDR3 loop is CASSLNSAGRSGNTIYF. Here the CDR3 DNA reads TGCGCCAGCAGCTTGAACTCGGCAGGTCGCTCTGGAAACACCATATATTTT.

V and J are TRBV30 and TRBJ1-2, with 11 bases identical to TRBD1. The CDR3 runs 11 residues. V shed 8 bases and J 9 bases; nucleotides not matched to a gene: 5. CDR1 is GTSNPN and CDR2 is SVGIG in the germline V gene (reference sequence). The CDR3 nucleotides read TGTGCCCTGGGACAGGGGGGGAGCTACACCTTC. It is translated as CALGQGGSYTF.

This clone was counted only a few times. This chain connects TRBV19 to TRBJ2-1, with 11 bases identical to TRBD1. Germline lookup yields CDR1 LNHDA and CDR2 SQIVND (reference sequence). This CDR3 region has 16 residues. V gave up 3 bases and J gave up 7 bases; unmatched junction bases: 8. The CDR3 coding sequence is TGTGCCAGTAGTATTTCGCGGACAGGGGGCATGAATGAGCAGTTCTTC. Its translation is CASSISRTGGMNEQFF.

This chain joins TRBV7-8 and TRBJ2-1; D call uncertain. Germline CDR1 reads SGHVS; CDR2 reads FQNEAQ. V shed 3 bases and J shed 0 bases, with 3 bases lying between them. The CDR3 covers 13 residues. The CDR3: CASSFSSYNEQFF. Here the CDR3 DNA reads TGTGCCAGCAGCTTTAGCTCCTACAATGAGCAGTTCTTC.

This rearrangement joins TRBV7-2 to TRBJ2-2; tentatively, D is TRBD2 (5 bases). The CDR3 consists of 17 residues. V shed 5 bases and J shed 1 base, with 17 bases lying between them. Germline lookup yields CDR1 SGHTA and CDR2 FQGNSA. Written as DNA, the CDR3 is TGTGCCAGCAGCCCCCACGCAGGACTTCGGAACACCGGGGAGCTGTTTTTT. Translating it yields CASSPHAGLRNTGELFF.

The chain couples TRBV7-2 to TRBJ1-5; D is unclear. Germline CDR1 SGHTA, CDR2 FQGNSA. Between the trimmed V and J ends, which lost 0 bases and 4 bases, there was a span of 10 bases. The CDR3 length is 15 residues. CDR3 DNA sequence: TGTGCCAGCAGCTTAGCGAACAGAGGGAATCAGCCCCAGCATTTT. Translating gives CASSLANRGNQPQHF.

The chain recombines TRBV4-1 with TRBJ1-2; the match to TRBD1 covers 7 bases. The germline gives CDR1 MGHRA, CDR2 YSYEKL. J lost 6 bases, V lost 1 base, and 2 bases had no gene match. This CDR3 is 13 amino acids long. The CDR3 coding sequence is TGCGCCAGCAGCCAAGCACAGGGGCATGGCTACACCTTC. It specifies CASSQAQGHGYTF.

V and J are TRBV11-3 and TRBJ2-7, with D possibly being TRBD2 (5 bases). CDR1 SGHNT and CDR2 YENEEA come from the germline V gene. The CDR3 has 13 amino acids. V was shortened by 5 bases and J by 3 bases, with 11 bases between the two germline ends. The CDR3 DNA reads TGTGCCAGCAGCGCGGGCGTGGACTACGAGCAGTACTTC. It is translated as CASSAGVDYEQYF.

The rearrangement joins TRBV5-1 to TRBJ2-1; TRBD2 might be the D (6 bases). The ends were cut back, 3 bases at V and 7 bases at J, with 17 bases in the middle. The CDR3 covers 15 residues. Germline V gene sequence: CDR1 SGHRS, CDR2 YFSETQ. The CDR3 DNA reads as TGCGCCAGCAGCTGGGCCAGCGACGGGGGAAATGAGCAGTTCTTC. It is translated as CASSWASDGGNEQFF. The full variable domain, its missing parts supplied by reference TRBV5-1 and TRBJ2-1, is KAGVTQTPRYLIKTRGQQVTLSCSPISGHRSVSWYQQTPGQGLQFLFEYFSETQRNKGNFPGRFSGRQFSNSRSEMNVSTLELGDSALYLCASSWASDGGNEQFFGPGTRLTVL.

V gene TRBV4-3 combines with J gene TRBJ1-3; the match to TRBD1 covers 8 bases. Germline lookup yields CDR1 LGHNA and CDR2 YSLEER. V gave up 0 bases and J gave up 2 bases; unmatched junction bases: 0. The CDR3 length is 15 residues. The DNA of the CDR3 is TGCGCCAGCAGCCAAGAACAGGGGGCTGGAAACACCATATATTTT. The encoded protein is CASSQEQGAGNTIYF.

This clone has just a few counts. The chain couples TRBV6-5 to TRBJ2-2, with D hard to call. From germline, CDR1 is MNHEY and CDR2 SVGAGI. This CDR3 is built from 14 residues. Trimming stripped 2 bases from V and 6 bases from J, with 10 bases between. CDR3 DNA: TGTGCCAGCAGTTACGTCCGCGAGGCCGGGGAGCTGTTTTTT. This codes for CASSYVREAGELFF.

CDR3 residues: CASSHSGRGNTDTQYF. CDR3 coding DNA: TGTGCCAGCAGCCATAGCGGGCGCGGGAACACAGATACGCAGTATTTT. This chain connects TRBV7-3 to TRBJ2-3; the match to TRBD2 covers 7 bases. The CDR3 runs 16 residues. Looked up from germline, CDR1 is SGHTA and CDR2 is FQGTGA. Trimming at V came to 5 bases and at J to 2 bases, leaving 10 bases not matched to a gene.

The chain uses TRBV2 and TRBJ1-2; D unresolved. This CDR3 comprises 14 residues. Germline values: CDR1 SNHLY, CDR2 FYNNEI. V lost 6 bases to trimming and J lost 1 base, with 12 bases between them. CDR3 DNA sequence: TGTGCCAGCAGGAGGAGTTTTATTAACTATGGCTACACCTTC. It specifies CASRRSFINYGYTF. Variable domain in full (rest from reference TRBV2 and TRBJ1-2): EPEVTQTPSHQVTQMGQEVILRCVPISNHLYFYWYRQILGQKVEFLVSFYNNEISEKSEIFDDQFSVERPDGSNFTLKIRSTKLEDSAMYFCASRRSFINYGYTFGSGTRLTVV.

This clone has only one observation. The V call is TRBV25-1, the J call TRBJ1-2, with 11 bases that match TRBD1. CDR1 is MGHDK and CDR2 is SYGVNS in the germline V gene. The CDR3 is 17 amino acids. The V gene end was trimmed by 2 bases and the J gene end by 4 bases; junction bases not matched to a gene: 9. The CDR3 loop is CASSEKDRGPSFYGYTF. The CDR3, as DNA: TGTGCCAGCAGTGAAAAGGACAGGGGGCCTTCATTCTATGGCTACACCTTC.

The chain couples TRBV13 to TRBJ1-2; no clear D. Germline V gene sequence: CDR1 PRHDT, CDR2 FYEKMQ (reference sequence). Trimming pared 2 bases from V and 8 bases from J, leaving 15 bases between. The CDR3 has 14 residues. The CDR3 DNA follows: TGTGCCAGCAGCTTATTCCCTGGTGTAGAGGGCTACACCTTC. Protein: CASSLFPGVEGYTF.

This clone was picked up one time. CDR3 protein: CASSPRTRSQETQYF. The CDR3 nucleotides read TGTGCCAGCAGTCCGAGAACCAGGTCCCAAGAGACCCAGTACTTC. The chain joins TRBV11-2 to TRBJ2-5; D is undetermined. The CDR3 sequence is 15 residues long. The V gene lost 6 bases and the J gene lost 1 base, with 15 bases spanning the gap. Germline CDR1 and CDR2: SGHAT and FQNNGV.

V is TRBV4-3 and J is TRBJ2-4; D perhaps matches TRBD2 (5 bases). Germline lookup yields CDR1 LGHNA and CDR2 YSLEER. The CDR3 covers 18 residues. The germline V and J ends were trimmed by 0 bases and 5 bases, with 20 bases remaining between them. The CDR3 DNA reads TGCGCCAGCAGCCAAGATTTAAGTGGCGGGCTCCTTGAAAACATTCAGTACTTC. This gives the protein CASSQDLSGGLLENIQYF.

The chain is built from TRBV30 and TRBJ2-7; 9 bases match TRBD2. CDR3 length: 13 amino acids. Germline assignment: CDR1 GTSNPN and CDR2 SVGIG (reference sequence). The J segment lost 6 bases and the V segment lost 5 bases, leaving 8 bases of the junction unmatched. The DNA for the CDR3 is TGTGCCTGGGGAAGCGGGAGGTTCAGCGAGCAGTACTTC. It codes for CAWGSGRFSEQYF.

This chain joins TRBV5-1 and TRBJ2-1; 8 bases are shared with TRBD1. This CDR3 spans 15 amino acids. Trimming took 0 bases from V and 6 from J; bases not matched to a gene: 5. In germline, CDR1 is SGHRS, CDR2 YFSETQ. CDR3 sequence: CASSLEQGAGNEQFF. The CDR3 DNA sequence: TGCGCCAGCAGCTTGGAGCAGGGGGCAGGCAATGAGCAGTTCTTC.

The rearrangement joins TRBV7-2 to TRBJ2-6; D unclear. V lost 5 bases and J lost 0, with 14 bases in between. Germline assignment: CDR1 SGHTA and CDR2 FQGNSA. The CDR3 has 17 amino acids. The CDR3 DNA follows: TGTGCCAGCAGCGCAAGGTCGCGGATCTCTGGGGCCAACGTCCTGACTTTC. Its protein product is CASSARSRISGANVLTF.

The chain carries TRBV5-1 and TRBJ2-2; D remains ambiguous. Trimming removed 4 bases at V and 6 bases at J, with 13 bases between. This CDR3 is built from 14 residues. Germline assignment: CDR1 SGHRS and CDR2 YFSETQ. CDR3 DNA sequence: TGCGCCAGCAGCGCCCCTGACACAGCCGGGGAGCTGTTTTTT. It yields the protein CASSAPDTAGELFF.

The chain carries TRBV5-1 and TRBJ1-2; tentative D call: TRBD1 (6 bases). Looked up from germline, CDR1 is SGHRS and CDR2 is YFSETQ. The CDR3 runs to 15 residues. Trimming left V 0 bases short and J 4 bases short, with 13 bases between. The CDR3 bases are TGCGCCAGCAGCTTGGTTCTAGACAGGAGCTATGGCTACACCTTC. It codes for CASSLVLDRSYGYTF.

The genes are TRBV5-5 and TRBJ1-1; D gene unclear. V was clipped by 4 bases and J by 0 bases, with 10 bases between them. The CDR3 is 14 amino acids. The germline V gene has CDR1 SGHKS and CDR2 YYEKEE (reference sequence). CDR3 protein: CASSPEAMNTEAFF. The CDR3 region has the DNA TGTGCCAGCAGCCCGGAGGCCATGAACACTGAAGCTTTCTTT.

This clone has only a few counts. The CDR3 DNA reads TGTGCCAGCAGCGTAGGACAAGCTAACTATGGCTACACCTTC. Translated: CASSVGQANYGYTF. The chain has TRBV9 and TRBJ1-2; the D is unclear. V gave up 0 bases and J gave up 0 bases, with 6 bases separating them. CDR1 is SGDLS, CDR2 YYNGEE, per germline. The CDR3 sequence is 14 residues long.

The chain links TRBV5-5 to TRBJ2-7, with a weak D call TRBD1 (5 bases). Germline V gives CDR1 SGHKS, CDR2 YYEKEE (reference sequence). Trimming left V 0 bases short and J 0 bases short, with 10 bases between. This CDR3 has 15 amino acids. The DNA of the CDR3 is TGTGCCAGCAGCTTGGCCGGACATAGCTCCTACGAGCAGTACTTC. Translation: CASSLAGHSSYEQYF.